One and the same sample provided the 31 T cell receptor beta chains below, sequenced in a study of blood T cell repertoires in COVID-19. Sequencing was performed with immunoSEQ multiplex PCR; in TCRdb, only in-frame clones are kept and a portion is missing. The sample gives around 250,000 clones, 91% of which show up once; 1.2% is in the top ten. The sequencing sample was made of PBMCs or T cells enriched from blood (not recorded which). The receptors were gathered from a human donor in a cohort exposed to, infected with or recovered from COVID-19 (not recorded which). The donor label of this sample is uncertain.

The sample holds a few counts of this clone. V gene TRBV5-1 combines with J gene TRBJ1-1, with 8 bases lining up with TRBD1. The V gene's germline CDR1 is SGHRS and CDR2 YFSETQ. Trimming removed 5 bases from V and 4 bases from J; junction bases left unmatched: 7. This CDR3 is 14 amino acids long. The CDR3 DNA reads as TGCGCCAGCAGACCCCGGACAGGGCCCACTGAAGCTTTCTTT. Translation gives CASRPRTGPTEAFF.

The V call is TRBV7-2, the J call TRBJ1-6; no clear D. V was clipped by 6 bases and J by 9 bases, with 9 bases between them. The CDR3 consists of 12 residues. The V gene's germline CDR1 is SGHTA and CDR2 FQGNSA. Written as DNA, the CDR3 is TGTGCCAGCAGAATCAACATTTCACCCCTCCACTTT. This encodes CASRINISPLHF.

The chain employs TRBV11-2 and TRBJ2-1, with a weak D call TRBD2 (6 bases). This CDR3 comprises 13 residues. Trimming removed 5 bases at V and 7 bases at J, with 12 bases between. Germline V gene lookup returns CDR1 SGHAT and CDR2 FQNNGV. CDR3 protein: CASSQLGGNEQFF. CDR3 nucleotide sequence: TGTGCCAGCAGCCAGCTTGGGGGGAATGAGCAGTTCTTC.

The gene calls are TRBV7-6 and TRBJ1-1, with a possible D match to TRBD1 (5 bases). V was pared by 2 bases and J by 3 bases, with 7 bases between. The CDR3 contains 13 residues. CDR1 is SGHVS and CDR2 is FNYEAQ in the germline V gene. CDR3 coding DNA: TGTGCCAGCAGCTTACGGGACTACACTGAAGCTTTCTTT. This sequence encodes CASSLRDYTEAFF.

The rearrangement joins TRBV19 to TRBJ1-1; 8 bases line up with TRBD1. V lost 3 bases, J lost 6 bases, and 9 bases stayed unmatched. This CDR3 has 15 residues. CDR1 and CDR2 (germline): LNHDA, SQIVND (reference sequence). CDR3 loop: CASSIRAGGGPEAFF. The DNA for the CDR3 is TGTGCCAGTAGTATCAGGGCAGGGGGCGGACCTGAAGCTTTCTTT.

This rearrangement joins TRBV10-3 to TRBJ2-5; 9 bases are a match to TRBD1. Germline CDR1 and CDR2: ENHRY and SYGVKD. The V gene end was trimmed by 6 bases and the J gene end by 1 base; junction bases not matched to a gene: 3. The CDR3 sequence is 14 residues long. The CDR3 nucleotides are TGTGCCATCAGACCGACAGGGGGCCAAGAGACCCAGTACTTC. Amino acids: CAIRPTGGQETQYF.

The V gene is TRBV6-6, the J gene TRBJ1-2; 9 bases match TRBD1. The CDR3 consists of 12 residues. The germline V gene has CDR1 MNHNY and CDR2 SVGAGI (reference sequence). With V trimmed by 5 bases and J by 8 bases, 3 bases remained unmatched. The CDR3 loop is CASSPTGGGYTF. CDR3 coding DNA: TGTGCCAGCAGTCCGACAGGGGGAGGCTACACCTTC.

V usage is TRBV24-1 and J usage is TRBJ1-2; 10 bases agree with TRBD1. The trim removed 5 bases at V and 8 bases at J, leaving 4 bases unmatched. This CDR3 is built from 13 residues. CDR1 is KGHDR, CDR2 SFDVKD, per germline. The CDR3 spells CATSAGTGDGYTF. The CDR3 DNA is TGTGCCACCAGTGCCGGGACAGGGGACGGCTACACCTTC.

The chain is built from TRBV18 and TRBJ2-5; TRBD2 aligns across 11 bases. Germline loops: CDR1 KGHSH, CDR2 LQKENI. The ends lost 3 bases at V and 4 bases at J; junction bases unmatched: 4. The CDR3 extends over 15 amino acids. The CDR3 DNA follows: TGTGCCAGCTCACCGACTAGCGGGGTTGGAGAGACCCAGTACTTC. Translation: CASSPTSGVGETQYF.

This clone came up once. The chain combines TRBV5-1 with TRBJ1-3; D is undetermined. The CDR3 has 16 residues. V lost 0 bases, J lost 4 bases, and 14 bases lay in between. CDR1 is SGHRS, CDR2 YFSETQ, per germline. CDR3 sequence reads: CASSLDSPELGNTIYF. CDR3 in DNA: TGCGCCAGCAGCTTGGACAGTCCTGAATTGGGAAACACCATATATTTT.

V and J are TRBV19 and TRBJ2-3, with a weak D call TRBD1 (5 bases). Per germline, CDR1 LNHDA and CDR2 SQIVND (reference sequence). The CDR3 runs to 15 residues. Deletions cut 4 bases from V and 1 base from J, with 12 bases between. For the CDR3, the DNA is TGTGCCAGTAGTAGCAGGGAAGAGGGCACAGATACGCAGTATTTT. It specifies CASSSREEGTDTQYF.

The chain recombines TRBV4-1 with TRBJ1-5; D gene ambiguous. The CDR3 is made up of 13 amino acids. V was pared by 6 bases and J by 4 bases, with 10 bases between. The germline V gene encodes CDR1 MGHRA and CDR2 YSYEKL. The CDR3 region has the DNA TGCGCCAGCAGTCTCATGCGTAATCAGCCCCAGCATTTT. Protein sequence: CASSLMRNQPQHF.

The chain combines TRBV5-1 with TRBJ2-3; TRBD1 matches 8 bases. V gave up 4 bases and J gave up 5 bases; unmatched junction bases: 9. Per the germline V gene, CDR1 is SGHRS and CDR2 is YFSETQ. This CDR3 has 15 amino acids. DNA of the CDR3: TGCGCCAGCAGCATCGGACAGGGCACCATAGATACGCAGTATTTT. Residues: CASSIGQGTIDTQYF.

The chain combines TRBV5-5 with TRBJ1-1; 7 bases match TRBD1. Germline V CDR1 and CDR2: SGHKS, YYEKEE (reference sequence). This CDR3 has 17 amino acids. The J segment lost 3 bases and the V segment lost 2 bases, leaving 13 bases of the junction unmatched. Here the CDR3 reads CASSFRGGGPRDTEAFF. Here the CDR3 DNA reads TGTGCCAGCAGCTTTCGAGGGGGCGGCCCTAGGGACACTGAAGCTTTCTTT.

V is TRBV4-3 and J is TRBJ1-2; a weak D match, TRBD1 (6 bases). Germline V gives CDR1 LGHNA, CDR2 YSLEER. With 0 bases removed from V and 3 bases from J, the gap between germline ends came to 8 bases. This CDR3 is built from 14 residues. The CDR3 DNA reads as TGCGCCAGCAGCCAAGACCGGACAGACTATGGCTACACCTTC. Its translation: CASSQDRTDYGYTF.

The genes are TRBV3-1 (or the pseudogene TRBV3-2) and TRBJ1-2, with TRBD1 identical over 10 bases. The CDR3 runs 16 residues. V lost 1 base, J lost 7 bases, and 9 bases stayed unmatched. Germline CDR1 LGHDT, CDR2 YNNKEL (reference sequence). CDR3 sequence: CASSQAKTGGHLGYTF. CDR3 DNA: TGTGCCAGCAGCCAAGCCAAGACAGGGGGCCATCTTGGCTACACCTTC.

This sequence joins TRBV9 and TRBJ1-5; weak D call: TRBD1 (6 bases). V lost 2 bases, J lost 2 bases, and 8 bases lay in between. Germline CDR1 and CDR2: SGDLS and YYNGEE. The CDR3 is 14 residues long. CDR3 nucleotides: TGTGCCAGCAGCGTGGGGGCAGGCAATCAGCCCCAGCATTTT. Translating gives CASSVGAGNQPQHF.

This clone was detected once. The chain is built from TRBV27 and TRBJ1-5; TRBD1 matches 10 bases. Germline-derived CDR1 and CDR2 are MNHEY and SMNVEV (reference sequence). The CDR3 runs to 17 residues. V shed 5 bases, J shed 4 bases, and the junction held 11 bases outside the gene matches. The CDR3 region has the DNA TGTGCCAGCAGTCAATCATTAGACAGGGGGCCGAATCAGCCCCAGCATTTT. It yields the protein CASSQSLDRGPNQPQHF.

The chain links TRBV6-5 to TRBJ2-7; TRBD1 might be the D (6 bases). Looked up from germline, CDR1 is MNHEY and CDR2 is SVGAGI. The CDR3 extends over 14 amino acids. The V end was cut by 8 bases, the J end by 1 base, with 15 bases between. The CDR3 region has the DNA TGTGCCAGCGGGTCGACAGGTGGGTCCTACGAGCAGTACTTC. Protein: CASGSTGGSYEQYF.

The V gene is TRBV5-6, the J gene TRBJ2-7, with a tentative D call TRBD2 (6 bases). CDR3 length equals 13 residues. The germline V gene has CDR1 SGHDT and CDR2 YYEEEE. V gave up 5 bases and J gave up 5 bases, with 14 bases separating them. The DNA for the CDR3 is TGTGCCAGCAGGAGGGCGGGGCCGAACGAGCAGTACTTC. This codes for CASRRAGPNEQYF. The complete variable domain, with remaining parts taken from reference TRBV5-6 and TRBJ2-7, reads DAGVTQSPTHLIKTRGQQVTLRCSPKSGHDTVSWYQQALGQGPQFIFQYYEEEERQRGNFPDRFSGHQFPNYSSELNVNALLLGDSALYLCASRRAGPNEQYFGPGTRLTVT.

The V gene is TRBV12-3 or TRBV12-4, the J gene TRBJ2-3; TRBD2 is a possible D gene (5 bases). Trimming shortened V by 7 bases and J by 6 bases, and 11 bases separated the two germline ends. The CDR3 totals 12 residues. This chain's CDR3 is CASNRGADTQYF. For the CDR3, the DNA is TGTGCCAGCAACCGGGGTGCGGATACGCAGTATTTT.

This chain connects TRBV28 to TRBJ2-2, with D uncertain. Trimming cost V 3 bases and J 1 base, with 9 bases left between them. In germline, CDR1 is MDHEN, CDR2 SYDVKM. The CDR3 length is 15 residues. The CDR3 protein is CASSFRFRNTGELFF. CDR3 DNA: TGTGCCAGCAGTTTCAGGTTCAGGAACACCGGGGAGCTGTTTTTT.

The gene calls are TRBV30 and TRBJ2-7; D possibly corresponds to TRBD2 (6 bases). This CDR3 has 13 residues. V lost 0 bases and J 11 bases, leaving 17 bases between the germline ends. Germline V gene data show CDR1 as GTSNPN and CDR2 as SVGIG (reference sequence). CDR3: CAWSVQEGTFEYF. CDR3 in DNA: TGTGCCTGGAGTGTACAGGAGGGGACCTTCGAGTACTTC.

This chain's CDR3 is CASSRQGPDGYTF. Here the CDR3 DNA reads TGTGCCAGCAGCAGACAGGGGCCAGATGGCTACACCTTC. This chain joins TRBV7-8 and TRBJ1-2; 8 nucleotides align to TRBD1. The CDR3 is 13 amino acids. Unmatched junction bases numbered 5, after V lost 5 bases and J lost 6 bases. Germline CDR1 SGHVS, CDR2 FQNEAQ.

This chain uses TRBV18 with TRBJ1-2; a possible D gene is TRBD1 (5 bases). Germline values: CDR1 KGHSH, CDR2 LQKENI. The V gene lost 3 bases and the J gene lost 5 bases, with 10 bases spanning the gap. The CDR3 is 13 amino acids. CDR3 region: CASSPAGRYGYTF. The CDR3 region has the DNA TGTGCCAGCTCACCGGCAGGGAGGTATGGCTACACCTTC.

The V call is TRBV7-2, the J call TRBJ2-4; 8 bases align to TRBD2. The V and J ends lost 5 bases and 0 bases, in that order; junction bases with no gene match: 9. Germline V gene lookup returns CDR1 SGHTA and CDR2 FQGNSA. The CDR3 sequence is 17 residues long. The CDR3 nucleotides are TGTGCCAGCAGCCCCCAACGGCGGGGGGTAGCCAAAAACATTCAGTACTTC. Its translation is CASSPQRRGVAKNIQYF.

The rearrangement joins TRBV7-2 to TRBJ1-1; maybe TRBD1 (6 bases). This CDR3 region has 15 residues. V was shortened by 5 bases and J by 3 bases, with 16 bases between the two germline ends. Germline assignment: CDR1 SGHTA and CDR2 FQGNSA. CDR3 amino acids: CASSPYRVLDTEAFF. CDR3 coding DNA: TGTGCCAGCAGCCCGTACAGGGTCCTCGACACTGAAGCTTTCTTT.

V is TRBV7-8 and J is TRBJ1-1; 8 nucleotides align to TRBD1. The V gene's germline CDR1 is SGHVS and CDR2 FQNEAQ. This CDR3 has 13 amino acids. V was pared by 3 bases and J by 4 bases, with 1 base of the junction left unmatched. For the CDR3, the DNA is TGTGCCAGCAGCTTTGACAGGGGCACTGAAGCTTTCTTT. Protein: CASSFDRGTEAFF.

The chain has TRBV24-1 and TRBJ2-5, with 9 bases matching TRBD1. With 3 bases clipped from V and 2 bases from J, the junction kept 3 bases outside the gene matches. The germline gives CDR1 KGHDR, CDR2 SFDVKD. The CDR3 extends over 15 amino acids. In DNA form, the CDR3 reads TGTGCCACCAGTGATGGGACAGGGAAGCAAGAGACCCAGTACTTC. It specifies CATSDGTGKQETQYF.

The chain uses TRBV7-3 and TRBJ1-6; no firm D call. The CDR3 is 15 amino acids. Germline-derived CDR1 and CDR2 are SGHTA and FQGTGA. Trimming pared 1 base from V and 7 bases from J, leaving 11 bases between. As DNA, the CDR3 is TGTGCCAGCAGCTTAAGACCGGGGTTGAATTCACCCCTCCACTTT. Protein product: CASSLRPGLNSPLHF.

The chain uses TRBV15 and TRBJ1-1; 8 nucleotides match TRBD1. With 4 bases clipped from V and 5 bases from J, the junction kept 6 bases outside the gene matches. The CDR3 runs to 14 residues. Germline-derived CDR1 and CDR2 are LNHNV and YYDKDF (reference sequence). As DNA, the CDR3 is TGTGCCACCAGCACAGGACAGGGAGGAACTGAAGCTTTCTTT. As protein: CATSTGQGGTEAFF.